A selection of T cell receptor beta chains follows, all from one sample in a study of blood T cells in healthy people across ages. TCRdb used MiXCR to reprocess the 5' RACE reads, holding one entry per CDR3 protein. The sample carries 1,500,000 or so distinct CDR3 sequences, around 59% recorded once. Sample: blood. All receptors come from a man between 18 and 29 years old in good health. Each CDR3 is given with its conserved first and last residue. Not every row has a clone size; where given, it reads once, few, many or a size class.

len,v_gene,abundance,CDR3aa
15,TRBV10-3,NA,CAIGDFDIGANVLTF
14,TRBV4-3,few,CASSQVLGQGTQYF
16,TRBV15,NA,CATSEHAGNGKETQYF
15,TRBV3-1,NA,CASSHSGLAPETQYF
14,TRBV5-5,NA,CASLTGTGYNEQFF
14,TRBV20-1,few,CSARNSLWWEPLHF
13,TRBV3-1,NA,CASSQEEGDTQYF
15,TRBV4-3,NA,CASSQDRVGSDTQYF
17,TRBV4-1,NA,CASSQSRIGRGGEKLFF
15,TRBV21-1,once,CASSKGGQGGYEQYF
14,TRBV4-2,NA,CASRGGQNQETQYF
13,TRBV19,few,CASSIVQGGEQYF
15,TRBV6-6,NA,CASSYRGQGVSGYTF
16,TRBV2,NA,CASSGLKSGQDNEQFF
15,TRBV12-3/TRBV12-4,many,CASSLGLAGYNEQFF
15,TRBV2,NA,CASSVSGLAGNEQFF
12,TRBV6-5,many,CASSTSADTQYF
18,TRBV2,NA,CASTSGLAGRGSYNEQFF
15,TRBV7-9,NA,CASSSSGTGDYQQFF
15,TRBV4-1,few,CASSHHGGTPDEQYF
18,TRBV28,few,CASRPTNGQGAEEETQYF
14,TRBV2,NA,CASSELAGEYEQYF
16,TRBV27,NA,CASRTGRVATNEKLFF
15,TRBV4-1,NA,CASTLAGGFQETQYF
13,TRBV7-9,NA,CASTTGETDTQYF
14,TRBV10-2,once,CASRRGRTAVEAFF
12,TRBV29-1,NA,CSVEDHHNEQFF
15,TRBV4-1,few,CASSQISAGQETQYF
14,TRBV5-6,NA,CASSGTGVPYGYTF
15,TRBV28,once,CASRQQGATNEKLFF
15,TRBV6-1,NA,CATMPIGISYNEQFF
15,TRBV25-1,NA,CAGSEYRGTTYEQYF
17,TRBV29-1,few,CSVAGTGFYSGANVLTF
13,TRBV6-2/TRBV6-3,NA,CASSYSRATEAFF
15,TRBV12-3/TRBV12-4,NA,CASSFGAGSANVLTF
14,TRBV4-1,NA,CASSQVDRENEAFF
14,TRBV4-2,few,CASSQAPGSWGYTF
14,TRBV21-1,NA,CASSKRLIFYGYTF
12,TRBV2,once,CASSLDEDEQYF
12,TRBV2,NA,CASVRGIYEQYF
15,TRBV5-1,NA,CASSLETGGRETQYF
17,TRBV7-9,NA,CASSFHRTVEVGNTIYF
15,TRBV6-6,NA,CASSYPGQEFEKLFF
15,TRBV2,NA,CASRARGNMNTEAFF
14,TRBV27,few,CASSHIGAGETQYF
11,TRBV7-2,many,CASSSSNEQFF
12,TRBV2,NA,CASSVAGVEAFF
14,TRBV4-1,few,CASSRFQWRIEQFF
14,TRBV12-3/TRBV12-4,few,CASNTIGGFHEQFF
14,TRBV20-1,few,CSATPGTVTYEQYF
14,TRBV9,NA,CASSVGDRVHEQYF
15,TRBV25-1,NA,CASSEKPRGTDTQYF